This TCR beta chain came from a study of T cells in Graves' hyperthyroidism and ophthalmopathy. This clonotype has just a few counts. This may stem from a read error, because a much larger clone lies one nucleotide away. The V and J ends lost 7 bases and 4 bases respectively, with 17 bases between them. This CDR3 comprises 15 residues. Germline V gives CDR1 MDHEN, CDR2 SYDVKM. TCR beta CDR3 region amplification was performed from RNA transcripts. With the HTBI primer set, the TCR CDR3 went through a first round of RT-PCR. TCRdb itself ran the multiplex PCR reads through MiXCR, one entry per CDR3 protein. The data show about 570,000 distinct CDR3 sequences, around 15% seen once.

This TCR came from a middle-aged woman with Graves' hyperthyroidism. This chain uses TRBV28 with TRBJ1-5; no clear D. The specimen sequenced was blood. CDR3 sequence (DNA): TGTGCCAGCAATTTGGACCTCTACCCGAATCAGCCCCAGCATTTT. Amino acid sequence: CASNLDLYPNQPQHF.